These 7 T cell receptor beta chains share one sample of origin, sequenced in a study of CD8 T cells in Susac syndrome. Roughly 0.45 to 1 ug RNA was reverse transcribed with random hexamers. Using its own MiXCR run on the immunoSEQ multiplex PCR reads, TCRdb lists one record per CDR3 protein. Of roughly 190,000 distinct CDR3 sequences in the sample, roughly 94% are singletons; the top ten hold 0.15% to 0.2%. The sequenced material came from CD8+ T cells from PBMCs. Receptors originate from a human donor with Susac syndrome.

The rearrangement links TRBV24-1 to TRBJ1-2; D may be TRBD1 (5 bases). CDR1 and CDR2 from the germline V gene are KGHDR and SFDVKD. Trimming removed 5 bases from V and 4 bases from J, with 10 bases in between. There are 13 residues in the CDR3. DNA of the CDR3: TGTGCCACCAGTGGAGGGACCTTCTATGGCTACACCTTC. Protein sequence: CATSGGTFYGYTF.

The chain joins TRBV20-1 to TRBJ2-1; TRBD1 matches at 9 bases. Germline CDR1 reads DFQATT; CDR2 reads SNEGSKA (reference sequence). J lost 5 bases, V lost 5 bases, and 10 bases had no gene match. CDR3 length: 15 residues. CDR3 sequence: CSAPSGTGRDNEQFF. CDR3 in DNA: TGCAGTGCTCCTTCCGGGACAGGGAGGGACAATGAGCAGTTCTTC.

V gene TRBV5-6 combines with J gene TRBJ2-7; 8 bases align to TRBD1. J gave up 5 bases and V 2 bases, and 3 bases lay outside the gene matches. The germline V gene has CDR1 SGHDT and CDR2 YYEEEE. CDR3 length: 13 amino acids. CDR3 sequence: CASSFRTGNEQYF. The DNA of the CDR3 is TGTGCCAGCAGCTTTAGGACAGGGAACGAGCAGTACTTC.

This clonotype was recorded only once. The V call is TRBV5-1, the J call TRBJ2-7, with TRBD2 identical over 10 bases. CDR3 size: 15 residues. Germline-derived CDR1 and CDR2 are SGHRS and YFSETQ. V lost 5 bases, J lost 1 base, and 6 bases stayed unmatched. In DNA form, the CDR3 reads TGCGCCAGCAGTAGAAGACTAGCGGGTTCCTACGAGCAGTACTTC. This gives the protein CASSRRLAGSYEQYF. The variable domain in full, with the rest retrieved from reference TRBV5-1 and TRBJ2-7, is KAGVTQTPRYLIKTRGQQVTLSCSPISGHRSVSWYQQTPGQGLQFLFEYFSETQRNKGNFPGRFSGRQFSNSRSEMNVSTLELGDSALYLCASSRRLAGSYEQYFGPGTRLTVT.

The V gene is TRBV7-9, the J gene TRBJ2-7; 8 nucleotides align to TRBD1. Germline CDR1 reads SEHNR; CDR2 reads FQNEAQ (reference sequence). V shed 5 bases and J 0 bases; nucleotides not matched to a gene: 3. The CDR3 consists of 14 residues. The CDR3 loop is CASSKDRASYEQYF. In nucleotides, the CDR3 is TGTGCCAGCAGCAAGGACAGGGCCTCCTACGAGCAGTACTTC.

The rearrangement joins TRBV5-6 to TRBJ2-7, with TRBD1 identical over 7 bases. The ends lost 5 bases at V and 7 bases at J; junction bases unmatched: 6. In germline, CDR1 is SGHDT, CDR2 YYEEEE. The CDR3 covers 12 residues. The CDR3 region has the DNA TGTGCCAGCAGTAAGGACAGGTATGAGCAGTACTTC. The encoded protein is CASSKDRYEQYF.

The V and J genes are TRBV5-1 and TRBJ1-6; 7 bases match TRBD1. V dropped 3 bases and J dropped 5; count of bases not matched to a gene: 8. Looked up from germline, CDR1 is SGHRS and CDR2 is YFSETQ. This CDR3 contains 16 residues. DNA of the CDR3: TGCGCCAGCAGCTCGGACGGGACAGAGAATAATTCACCCCTCCACTTT. It codes for CASSSDGTENNSPLHF.